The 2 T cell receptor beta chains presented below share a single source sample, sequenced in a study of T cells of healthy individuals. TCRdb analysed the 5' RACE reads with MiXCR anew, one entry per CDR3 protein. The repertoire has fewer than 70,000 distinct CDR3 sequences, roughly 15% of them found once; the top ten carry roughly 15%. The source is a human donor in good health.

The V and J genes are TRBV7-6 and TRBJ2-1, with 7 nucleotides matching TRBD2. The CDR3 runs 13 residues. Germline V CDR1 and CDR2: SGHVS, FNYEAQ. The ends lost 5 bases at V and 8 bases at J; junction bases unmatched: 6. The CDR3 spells CASSVREADEQFF. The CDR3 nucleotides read TGTGCCAGCAGCGTCCGGGAGGCTGATGAGCAGTTCTTC.

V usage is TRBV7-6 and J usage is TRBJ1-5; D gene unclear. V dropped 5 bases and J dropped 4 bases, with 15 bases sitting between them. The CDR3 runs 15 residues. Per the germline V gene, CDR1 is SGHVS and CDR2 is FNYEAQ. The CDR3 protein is CASSADGQINQPQHF. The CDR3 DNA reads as TGTGCCAGCAGCGCGGACGGTCAGATTAATCAGCCCCAGCATTTT.